This passage covers 3 T cell receptor beta chains from one sample sequenced in a study of blood T cell repertoires in COVID-19. Clones were read by immunoSEQ multiplex PCR, and TCRdb kept only the in-frame ones, dropping some. The sample consists of a few hundred thousand clones, approximately 80% of them appearing once. Sample: peripheral blood. Source of these receptors: a man in his fifties or sixties with acute or convalescent COVID-19.

V is TRBV6-5 and J is TRBJ2-7, with D possibly TRBD1 on 5 matching bases. Trimming cost V 2 bases and J 4 bases, with 15 bases left between them. Germline CDR1 MNHEY, CDR2 SVGAGI. The CDR3 totals 15 residues. CDR3 protein: CASSYQLGRDYEQYF. The CDR3 DNA reads TGTGCCAGCAGTTACCAGTTAGGCAGGGATTACGAGCAGTACTTC.

This chain uses TRBV18 with TRBJ2-7, with TRBD1 matching over 7 bases. CDR3 length: 15 residues. V was pared by 4 bases and J by 2 bases, with 8 bases of the junction left unmatched. Germline loops: CDR1 KGHSH, CDR2 LQKENI. For the CDR3, the DNA is TGTGCCAGCTCACTAGGGACAGTTCCGACCTACGAGCAGTACTTC. Translating gives CASSLGTVPTYEQYF.

This clone has just a few counts. The rearrangement links TRBV7-2 to TRBJ1-5; a weak D match, TRBD1 (5 bases). Trimming took off 5 bases at V and 0 bases at J, with 14 bases between the two ends. The germline gives CDR1 SGHTA, CDR2 FQGNSA. The CDR3 contains 16 residues. CDR3 coding DNA: TGTGCCAGCAGCCGGACGGGGGAGGCTAGCAATCAGCCCCAGCATTTT. It codes for CASSRTGEASNQPQHF.